These 26 T cell receptor beta chains share one sample of origin, sequenced in a study of blood T cell repertoires in COVID-19. The assay was immunoSEQ multiplex PCR, and TCRdb's table has in-frame clones only and misses some. The sample consists of about 220,000 clones, under 90% of them appearing once. The specimen was PBMCs or T cells enriched from blood (not recorded which). These receptors came from a woman aged 50 to 65 who had been exposed to COVID-19.

The gene calls are TRBV11-2 and TRBJ2-5; possibly TRBD2 for D (6 bases). This CDR3 comprises 14 residues. V was cut by 5 bases and J by 9 bases, with 19 bases left in between. Per germline, CDR1 SGHAT and CDR2 FQNNGV. CDR3 amino acids: CASSPPGLTGAQYF. For the CDR3, the DNA is TGTGCCAGCAGCCCCCCAGGACTCACGGGGGCCCAGTACTTC.

J is TRBJ2-5 and V is TRBV4-3; D is undetermined. Trimming stripped 0 bases from V and 1 base from J, with 9 bases between. This CDR3 has 15 amino acids. Germline CDR1 LGHNA, CDR2 YSLEER. This CDR3 reads CASSQDWAGQETQYF. In nucleotides, the CDR3 is TGCGCCAGCAGCCAAGATTGGGCAGGCCAAGAGACCCAGTACTTC.

The V and J genes are TRBV12-3 or TRBV12-4 and TRBJ2-1; the match to TRBD1 covers 7 bases. Unmatched junction bases numbered 3, after V lost 6 bases and J lost 7 bases. This CDR3 has 12 residues. CDR3 bases: TGTGCCAGCAGGTCCAGGGGGAATGAGCAGTTCTTC. Its translation: CASRSRGNEQFF.

The chain has TRBV19 and TRBJ1-6; TRBD1 matches 9 bases. Germline trimming cut 0 bases from V and 7 bases from J; bases unmatched to any gene: 1. CDR1 is LNHDA and CDR2 is SQIVND in the germline V gene (reference sequence). There are 15 residues in the CDR3. CDR3 residues: CASSIEGQGNSPLHF. Here the CDR3 DNA reads TGTGCCAGTAGTATAGAGGGACAGGGCAATTCACCCCTCCACTTT. The full variable domain, with the rest looked up from reference TRBV19 and TRBJ1-6, is DGGITQSPKYLFRKEGQNVTLSCEQNLNHDAMYWYRQDPGQGLRLIYYSQIVNDFQKGDIAEGYSVSREKKESFPLTVTSAQKNPTAFYLCASSIEGQGNSPLHFGNGTRLTVT.

V and J are TRBV12-3 or TRBV12-4 and TRBJ1-1; the D gene is possibly TRBD1 (5 bases). The V and J ends lost 8 bases and 7 bases respectively, with 17 bases between them. This CDR3 is built from 13 residues. CDR3 protein: CASGSRAGLEAFF. Here the CDR3 DNA reads TGTGCCAGCGGGTCTCGTGCGGGGCTTGAAGCTTTCTTT.

This clone was seen only a few times. This rearrangement joins TRBV4-3 to TRBJ2-7, with 13 positions matching TRBD2. Trimming cost V 4 bases and J 1 base; bases outside gene matches: 4. The CDR3 loop spans 16 amino acids. Germline V gives CDR1 LGHNA, CDR2 YSLEER. CDR3 amino acids: CASSPGTSGVSYEQYF. In nucleotides, the CDR3 is TGCGCCAGCAGCCCGGGGACTAGCGGGGTATCCTACGAGCAGTACTTC.

The V and J genes are TRBV18 and TRBJ1-5; D is perhaps TRBD1 (5 bases). This CDR3 comprises 15 residues. The V and J ends lost 6 bases and 7 bases respectively, with 19 bases between them. Germline V gene lookup returns CDR1 KGHSH and CDR2 LQKENI. The chain's CDR3 is CASSLRAPEGQPQHF. CDR3 DNA: TGTGCCAGCTCTCTCCGGGCCCCGGAGGGGCAGCCCCAGCATTTT.

The genes are TRBV7-9 and TRBJ2-1; TRBD2 might be the D (6 bases). The V gene lost 2 bases and the J gene lost 1 base, with 18 bases spanning the gap. The CDR3 extends over 18 amino acids. From germline, CDR1 is SEHNR and CDR2 FQNEAQ (reference sequence). CDR3 sequence reads: CASSLSNRGLSSYNEQFF. The CDR3 DNA is TGTGCCAGCAGCTTATCGAACCGGGGGTTAAGTTCCTACAATGAGCAGTTCTTC.

This clone was counted a single time. The chain joins TRBV2 to TRBJ2-3; tentative D call: TRBD2 (6 bases). CDR3 length equals 12 residues. V dropped 10 bases and J dropped 0 bases, with 8 bases sitting between them. CDR1 is SNHLY and CDR2 is FYNNEI in the germline V gene. The CDR3 reads CAIGTSTDTQYF. The CDR3 nucleotides read TGTGCCATAGGGACTAGCACAGATACGCAGTATTTT.

The chain employs TRBV11-2 and TRBJ2-5; TRBD2 agrees at 7 bases. The V segment lost 1 base and the J segment 4 bases; nucleotides outside the gene matches: 6. Germline loops: CDR1 SGHAT, CDR2 FQNNGV. CDR3 size: 15 residues. The CDR3 reads CASSLGLAERETQYF. The CDR3 DNA is TGTGCCAGCAGCTTAGGGCTAGCGGAAAGAGAGACCCAGTACTTC.

Comment on this clone: The same CDR3 is also encoded by other DNA sequences in this sample. This chain uses TRBV6-5 with TRBJ2-3, with 9 nucleotides matching TRBD2. Trimming at V came to 4 bases and at J to 2 bases, leaving 4 bases not matched to a gene. The CDR3 spans 15 residues. CDR1 is MNHEY and CDR2 is SVGAGI in the germline V gene. CDR3 DNA: TGTGCCAGCAGTTCGAGCGGGGGGCACACAGATACGCAGTATTTT. Its translation: CASSSSGGHTDTQYF.

The chain employs TRBV7-9 and TRBJ1-6; D is ambiguous. The CDR3 is 13 residues long. The germline V and J ends were trimmed by 2 bases and 5 bases, with 4 bases remaining between them. CDR1 is SEHNR and CDR2 is FQNEAQ in the germline V gene (reference sequence). CDR3 nucleotides: TGTGCCAGCAGCTTAACAGATAATTCACCCCTCCACTTT. Translation: CASSLTDNSPLHF.

V is TRBV6-5 and J is TRBJ2-4; D is ambiguous. This CDR3 contains 13 residues. CDR1 is MNHEY, CDR2 SVGAGI, per germline. V was shortened by 8 bases and J by 0 bases, with 8 bases between the two germline ends. The CDR3 DNA reads as TGTGCCAGCGCGGCTTCAGCCAAAAACATTCAGTACTTC. Amino acid sequence: CASAASAKNIQYF.

The DNA of the CDR3 is TGTGCCAGCAGCCCTGCCCCAGCGGGGGCCTACAATGAGCAGTTCTTC. It codes for CASSPAPAGAYNEQFF. The chain recombines TRBV7-3 with TRBJ2-1, with TRBD2 identical over 8 bases. The CDR3 length is 16 residues. Trimming took 5 bases from V and 2 from J; bases not matched to a gene: 8. Germline V lookup: CDR1 SGHTA, CDR2 FQGTGA.

The rearrangement joins TRBV18 to TRBJ2-5, with 7 bases fitting TRBD1. Trimming took 3 bases from V and 4 from J; bases not matched to a gene: 5. Germline V CDR1 and CDR2: KGHSH, LQKENI. The CDR3 is 14 residues long. The CDR3 bases are TGTGCCAGCTCACCGGGACAGCTCGGAGAGACCCAGTACTTC. Its protein is CASSPGQLGETQYF. The full variable domain, its missing parts supplied by reference TRBV18 and TRBJ2-5, is NAGVMQNPRHLVRRRGQEARLRCSPMKGHSHVYWYRQLPEEGLKFMVYLQKENIIDESGMPKERFSAEFPKEGPSILRIQQVVRGDSAAYFCASSPGQLGETQYFGPGTRLLVL.

The CDR3 sequence is CASSPSRVGGYTF. The CDR3 nucleotides read TGTGCCAGCAGCCCTTCCCGGGTTGGTGGCTACACCTTC. V and J are TRBV12-3 or TRBV12-4 and TRBJ1-2; D ambiguous. This CDR3 spans 13 amino acids. V shed 6 bases and J shed 7 bases, with 15 bases lying between them.

The genes are TRBV9 and TRBJ2-1, with a possible D match to TRBD2 (5 bases). CDR1 is SGDLS and CDR2 is YYNGEE in the germline V gene. CDR3 size: 13 residues. The V end was cut by 3 bases, the J end by 7 bases, with 11 bases between. The CDR3 nucleotides are TGTGCCAGCAGCGCGACCACTAGAAATGAGCAGTTCTTC. It codes for CASSATTRNEQFF. Drawing the rest from reference TRBV9 and TRBJ2-1, the complete variable domain is DSGVTQTPKHLITATGQRVTLRCSPRSGDLSVYWYQQSLDQGLQFLIQYYNGEERAKGNILERFSAQQFPDLHSELNLSSLELGDSALYFCASSATTRNEQFFGPGTRLTVL.

The V and J genes are TRBV7-9 and TRBJ2-1; D gene uncertain. Trimming removed 7 bases from V and 7 bases from J, with 14 bases in between. The CDR3 loop spans 13 amino acids. In germline, CDR1 is SEHNR, CDR2 FQNEAQ (reference sequence). In DNA form, the CDR3 reads TGTGCCAGCATCACGACATATGGGAATGAGCAGTTCTTC. Protein product: CASITTYGNEQFF.

The chain uses TRBV21-1 and TRBJ1-4; the table calls TRBD1, which could not be checked here. TRBV21-1 is a recognized pseudogene. The CDR3 has 14 residues. Written as DNA, the CDR3 is TGTGCCAGCAGGGTAGACAGGGGCTGGGAAAAACTGTTTTTT. Protein sequence: CASRVDRGWEKLFF.

The chain carries TRBV5-1 and TRBJ2-3, with 7 bases identical to TRBD2. The CDR3 totals 17 residues. V was clipped by 3 bases and J by 6 bases; unmatched bases: 16. Germline CDR1 reads SGHRS; CDR2 reads YFSETQ. Here the CDR3 reads CASSSGFGLGLSDTQYF. The CDR3 DNA reads as TGCGCCAGCAGCTCGGGTTTCGGACTAGGTCTGTCTGATACGCAGTATTTT.

V usage is TRBV6-5 and J usage is TRBJ2-7; TRBD1 might be the D (7 bases). Trimming took off 6 bases at V and 2 bases at J, with 11 bases between the two ends. Germline values: CDR1 MNHEY, CDR2 SVGAGI. This CDR3 contains 13 residues. CDR3 in amino acids: CASRRDSPYEQYF. CDR3 DNA: TGTGCCAGCAGGCGGGACAGCCCCTACGAGCAGTACTTC.

This clone has a handful of counts. The chain recombines TRBV2 with TRBJ1-6; D may be TRBD1 (5 bases). The CDR3 totals 15 residues. The V end was cut by 5 bases, the J end by 0 bases, with 8 bases between. Germline CDR1 SNHLY, CDR2 FYNNEI. The CDR3 coding sequence is TGTGCCAGCAGTTTTGACAGCTCCTATAATTCACCCCTCCACTTT. Its protein is CASSFDSSYNSPLHF.

The CDR3 reads CAWSGFGLAETQYF. For the CDR3, the DNA is TGTGCCTGGAGTGGATTTGGCCTGGCAGAGACCCAGTACTTC. The rearrangement uses TRBV30 and TRBJ2-5; no firm D call. Per the germline V gene, CDR1 is GTSNPN and CDR2 is SVGIG (reference sequence). V dropped 1 base and J dropped 4 bases, with 13 bases sitting between them. This CDR3 has 14 amino acids. Combining the CDR3 with reference TRBV30 and TRBJ2-5 gives the whole variable domain SQTIHQWPATLVQPVGSPLSLECTVEGTSNPNLYWYRQAAGRGLQLLFYSVGIGQISSEVPQNLSASRPQDRQFILSSKKLLLSDSGFYLCAWSGFGLAETQYFGPGTRLLVL.

The gene calls are TRBV7-2 and TRBJ2-7, with 13 positions matching TRBD2. This CDR3 comprises 16 residues. Germline V gene lookup returns CDR1 SGHTA and CDR2 FQGNSA. After removal of 3 bases from V and 6 bases from J, the junction contained 8 bases not matched to a gene. The CDR3: CASSFTSGGAGSEQYF. CDR3 nucleotide sequence: TGTGCCAGCAGCTTTACTAGCGGGGGGGCAGGGAGCGAGCAGTACTTC.

V is TRBV2 and J is TRBJ1-2; perhaps TRBD1 as D (5 bases). V shed 2 bases and J shed 5 bases, with 27 bases lying between them. Germline V lookup: CDR1 SNHLY, CDR2 FYNNEI. This CDR3 is 19 amino acids long. The CDR3 coding sequence is TGTGCCAGCAGTGAACGTAAGGCCATCCGAATAGGGGTGCAGTATGGCTACACCTTC. Translated, it gives CASSERKAIRIGVQYGYTF.

The chain couples TRBV6-6 to TRBJ1-1; D gene uncertain. The CDR3 runs to 11 residues. V lost 7 bases to trimming and J lost 5 bases, with 8 bases between them. Germline CDR1 MNHNY, CDR2 SVGAGI (reference sequence). As DNA, the CDR3 is TGTGCCAGCACCGCTATAACTGAAGCTTTCTTT. Its protein is CASTAITEAFF.